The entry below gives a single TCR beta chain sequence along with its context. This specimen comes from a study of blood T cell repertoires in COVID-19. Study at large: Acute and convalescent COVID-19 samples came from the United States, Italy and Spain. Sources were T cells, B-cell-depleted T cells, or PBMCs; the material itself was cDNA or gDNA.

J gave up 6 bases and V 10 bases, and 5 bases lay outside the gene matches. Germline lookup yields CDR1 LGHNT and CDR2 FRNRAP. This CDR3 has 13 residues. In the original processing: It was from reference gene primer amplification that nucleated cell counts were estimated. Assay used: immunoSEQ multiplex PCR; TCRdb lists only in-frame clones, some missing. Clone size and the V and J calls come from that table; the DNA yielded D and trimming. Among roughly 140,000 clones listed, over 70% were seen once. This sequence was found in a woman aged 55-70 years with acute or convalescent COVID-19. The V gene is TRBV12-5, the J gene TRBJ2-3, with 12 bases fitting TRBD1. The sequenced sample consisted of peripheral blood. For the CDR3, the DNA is TGTGCTACTGGGGACAGGGGGCCCGATACGCAGTATTTT. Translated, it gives CATGDRGPDTQYF.